This TCR beta chain came from a study of beta chain features in type 1 diabetes. This clone was detected a few times. Its antigen is as yet unknown. General study points: The study notes PCR might favor shorter templates equally in patients and controls. The study found that naive, central memory and Treg TCRB repertoires appeared more similar in patients than in healthy donors.

Donors underwent one heparinised blood draw, around 100 mL on average. The CDR3 is 15 residues long. The V segment lost 5 bases and the J segment 5 bases; nucleotides outside the gene matches: 8. Germline CDR1 and CDR2: MNHEY and SMNVEV (reference sequence). The entirety of the isolated RNA underwent reverse transcription, so expressed TCRB transcripts were sequenced. The repertoire was sequenced with immunoSEQ multiplex PCR; TCRdb's copy has only in-frame clones and lacks some. The repertoire holds fewer than 400,000 clones, with around 8% as singletons. The material sequenced was central memory CD4+ T cells from blood. This TCR came from a woman between 18 and 29 years old in good health. This chain connects TRBV27 to TRBJ2-5; 10 bases align to TRBD1. This CDR3 reads CASSRQGALGETQYF. CDR3 in DNA: TGTGCCAGCAGTCGACAGGGGGCATTAGGGGAGACCCAGTACTTC.